This T cell receptor (beta chain) was recovered during a study of CD8 T cells in ankylosing spondylitis. This clonotype was detected only a few times. MiXCR, applied by TCRdb to the 5' RACE reads, yields one record per CDR3 protein. The sample has some 46,000 distinct CDR3 sequences; around 10% are singletons. V was cut by 1 base and J by 3 bases, with 4 bases left in between. Looked up from germline, CDR1 is LGHDT and CDR2 is YNNKEL (reference sequence). The CDR3 has 12 amino acids. The sample taken for sequencing was blood, either unsorted or a sorted T cell fraction (not recorded which). The source is a male donor with ankylosing spondylitis or in good health (not recorded which). The chain recombines TRBV3-1 with TRBJ2-7; D call uncertain. CDR3 amino acids: CASSQAVYEQYF. The DNA for the CDR3 is TGTGCCAGCAGCCAAGCGGTCTACGAGCAGTACTTC.